Following are 26 T cell receptor beta chains from one sample sequenced in a study of blood T cell repertoires in COVID-19. Sequencing used immunoSEQ multiplex PCR; TCRdb keeps in-frame clones, though not all of them. This table holds roughly 160,000 clones, around 67% found once. Sequencing was performed on peripheral blood. These receptors were collected from an elderly woman with acute or convalescent COVID-19.

This clone has more than one count but fewer than ten. This chain connects TRBV4-1 to TRBJ1-1, with D perhaps matching TRBD1 (5 bases). Germline V gives CDR1 MGHRA, CDR2 YSYEKL. The CDR3 totals 15 residues. Deletions cut 4 bases from V and 1 base from J, with 13 bases between. This CDR3 reads CASSRWGLGNTEAFF. DNA of the CDR3: TGCGCCAGCAGCCGATGGGGACTTGGGAACACTGAAGCTTTCTTT.

The chain employs TRBV19 and TRBJ2-1, with D perhaps matching TRBD2 (7 bases). Germline V gene sequence: CDR1 LNHDA, CDR2 SQIVND (reference sequence). The CDR3 runs 15 residues. Trimming left V 9 bases short and J 0 bases short, with 15 bases between. The CDR3 DNA reads as TGTGCCAGCCGGCGGGGGCCCAGCTCCTACAATGAGCAGTTCTTC. This codes for CASRRGPSSYNEQFF.

This clone was detected once. The chain links TRBV21-1 to TRBJ2-1; the DNA was not compared with TRBD1, the D call given in the table. TRBV21-1 is labeled a pseudogene. This CDR3 is 15 amino acids long. CDR3 residues: CASSWDSRAPKGQFF. The CDR3 region has the DNA TGTGCCAGCAGTTGGGACAGCCGAGCCCCCAAGGGGCAGTTCTTC.

This clone appeared a few times. The J gene is TRBJ1-2, the V gene TRBV2; TRBD1 agrees at 9 bases. The CDR3 spans 14 residues. Germline V gives CDR1 SNHLY, CDR2 FYNNEI. The junction had 7 bases not matched to a gene; V was cut back by 3 bases and J by 8 bases. The chain's CDR3 is CASSDVGTGFGYTF. The CDR3 DNA is TGTGCCAGCAGTGACGTCGGGACAGGGTTCGGCTACACCTTC. The whole variable domain, filled in from reference TRBV2 and TRBJ1-2, reads EPEVTQTPSHQVTQMGQEVILRCVPISNHLYFYWYRQILGQKVEFLVSFYNNEISEKSEIFDDQFSVERPDGSNFTLKIRSTKLEDSAMYFCASSDVGTGFGYTFGSGTRLTVV.

The V call is TRBV11-2, the J call TRBJ2-3; 8 bases agree with TRBD2. Looked up from germline, CDR1 is SGHAT and CDR2 is FQNNGV. Trimming at V came to 3 bases and at J to 3 bases, leaving 2 bases not matched to a gene. The length of the CDR3 is 14 residues. The CDR3 sequence is CASSFGTSTDTQYF. CDR3 DNA sequence: TGTGCCAGCAGCTTCGGGACTAGTACAGATACGCAGTATTTT.

This rearrangement joins TRBV19 to TRBJ2-1; TRBD2 aligns across 10 bases. CDR3 length: 16 amino acids. Per germline, CDR1 LNHDA and CDR2 SQIVND (reference sequence). J lost 5 bases, V lost 3 bases, and 7 bases had no gene match. CDR3 region: CASSISAGGINNEQFF. The CDR3 nucleotides are TGTGCCAGTAGTATCTCAGCGGGAGGGATAAACAATGAGCAGTTCTTC.

The genes are TRBV19 and TRBJ2-5; D perhaps matches TRBD2 (6 bases). V gave up 5 bases and J gave up 10 bases, with 11 bases separating them. This CDR3 has 11 residues. CDR1 and CDR2 from the germline V gene are LNHDA and SQIVND (reference sequence). DNA for the CDR3: TGTGCCAGTAGTGAGCCGGGACTCCAGTACTTC. Protein: CASSEPGLQYF.

This chain uses TRBV19 with TRBJ1-5, with D possibly being TRBD1 (5 bases). The germline gives CDR1 LNHDA, CDR2 SQIVND (reference sequence). Trimming took 5 bases from V and 2 from J, leaving 16 bases between them. This CDR3 is 16 amino acids long. CDR3 amino acids: CASSPPGVRGNQPQHF. The CDR3 bases are TGTGCCAGTAGTCCCCCGGGGGTGAGAGGCAATCAGCCCCAGCATTTT.

The DNA for the CDR3 is TGCGCCAGCAGCCTACAGGGGGCAGGAACTAATGAAAAACTGTTTTTT. Translating gives CASSLQGAGTNEKLFF. V and J are TRBV5-1 and TRBJ1-4; 9 nucleotides align to TRBD1. Per germline, CDR1 SGHRS and CDR2 YFSETQ. The CDR3 has 16 residues. V was clipped by 4 bases and J by 1 base; unmatched bases: 5. Full variable domain (missing parts from reference TRBV5-1 and TRBJ1-4): KAGVTQTPRYLIKTRGQQVTLSCSPISGHRSVSWYQQTPGQGLQFLFEYFSETQRNKGNFPGRFSGRQFSNSRSEMNVSTLELGDSALYLCASSLQGAGTNEKLFFGSGTQLSVL.

The CDR3 reads CSGAGGPLETQYF. CDR3 sequence (DNA): TGCAGCGGAGCGGGAGGGCCCTTGGAGACCCAGTACTTC. The J gene is TRBJ2-5, the V gene TRBV29-1; 10 bases fit TRBD2. Germline V lookup: CDR1 SQVTM, CDR2 ANQGSEA. The CDR3 consists of 13 residues. The ends lost 7 bases at V and 5 bases at J; junction bases unmatched: 7.

This clone appeared a few times. This chain links TRBV4-2 with TRBJ2-2; 7 nucleotides align to TRBD2. V was pared by 0 bases and J by 1 base, with 8 bases of the junction left unmatched. CDR3 size: 18 residues. The germline V gene encodes CDR1 LGHNA and CDR2 YNFKEQ. As DNA, the CDR3 is TGTGCCAGCAGCCAAGATACCCTAGCGGCACAGAACACCGGGGAGCTGTTTTTT. As protein: CASSQDTLAAQNTGELFF.

The chain links TRBV18 to TRBJ1-4; TRBD1 might be the D (6 bases). The CDR3 consists of 15 residues. The V and J ends lost 3 bases and 5 bases respectively, with 13 bases between them. Germline lookup yields CDR1 KGHSH and CDR2 LQKENI. CDR3 in amino acids: CASSPPLTGNEKLFF. CDR3 sequence (DNA): TGTGCCAGCTCACCTCCGCTTACAGGGAATGAAAAACTGTTTTTT. The entire variable domain, with the rest obtained from reference TRBV18 and TRBJ1-4, is as follows: NAGVMQNPRHLVRRRGQEARLRCSPMKGHSHVYWYRQLPEEGLKFMVYLQKENIIDESGMPKERFSAEFPKEGPSILRIQQVVRGDSAAYFCASSPPLTGNEKLFFGSGTQLSVL.

This clone was detected only a few times. The chain employs TRBV3-1 (or the pseudogene TRBV3-2) and TRBJ1-1; no firm D call. Trimming left V 4 bases short and J 2 bases short, with 14 bases between. Germline-derived CDR1 and CDR2 are LGHDT and YNNKEL (reference sequence). This CDR3 spans 15 amino acids. DNA for the CDR3: TGTGCCAGCAGCCCCGGGTCGCACACCAACACTGAAGCTTTCTTT. This gives the protein CASSPGSHTNTEAFF.

The J gene is TRBJ2-1, the V gene TRBV9; 7 nucleotides match TRBD2. Losses at the gene ends were 3 bases for V and 3 bases for J; bases not matched to a gene: 6. The germline V gene has CDR1 SGDLS and CDR2 YYNGEE. This CDR3 is built from 15 residues. The CDR3 loop is CASSGSGPDYNEQFF. The CDR3 region has the DNA TGTGCCAGCAGCGGTAGCGGGCCCGACTACAATGAGCAGTTCTTC.

The chain is built from TRBV7-2 and TRBJ1-2; 10 bases fit TRBD1. J gave up 6 bases and V 3 bases, and 13 bases lay outside the gene matches. The CDR3 contains 17 residues. Per germline, CDR1 SGHTA and CDR2 FQGNSA. The DNA of the CDR3 is TGTGCCAGCAGCTTGAGGTCTCCGGGACAGGGGAGTGATGGCTACACCTTC. Encoded protein: CASSLRSPGQGSDGYTF.

J is TRBJ2-3 and V is TRBV10-1; no definite D call. CDR3 size: 13 residues. The germline gives CDR1 WNHNN, CDR2 SYGVQD (reference sequence). The V end lost 8 bases, the J end lost 0 bases, and 9 bases lay between the germline ends. As DNA, the CDR3 is TGCGCCAGCTCCCTCTCCAGCACAGATACGCAGTATTTT. This encodes CASSLSSTDTQYF.

This clone occurred a few times. The chain combines TRBV29-1 with TRBJ1-5; possibly TRBD1 for D (5 bases). Germline V lookup: CDR1 SQVTM, CDR2 ANQGSEA. The CDR3 contains 14 residues. Trimming removed 5 bases at V and 0 bases at J, with 11 bases between. For the CDR3, the DNA is TGCAGCGTTTTAGCAGGGTATAGCAATCAGCCCCAGCATTTT. Translated: CSVLAGYSNQPQHF.

This clone showed up just a few times. The chain couples TRBV28 to TRBJ1-2; D gene uncertain. The CDR3 sequence is 11 residues long. V gave up 7 bases and J gave up 8 bases, with 11 bases separating them. Germline V gives CDR1 MDHEN, CDR2 SYDVKM. The CDR3 region is CASTETGGYTF. In DNA form, the CDR3 reads TGTGCCAGCACCGAGACCGGGGGCTACACCTTC.

CDR3 coding DNA: TGTGCCAGCAGCGTTCGGACTAGCGGCCTCACAGATACGCAGTATTTT. Encoded protein: CASSVRTSGLTDTQYF. The V and J genes are TRBV9 and TRBJ2-3; 10 bases line up with TRBD2. Trimming cost V 2 bases and J 2 bases; bases outside gene matches: 5. CDR3 length equals 16 residues. Germline-derived CDR1 and CDR2 are SGDLS and YYNGEE.

This clone was observed a single time. The rearrangement joins TRBV2 to TRBJ2-7; 11 positions match TRBD2. The J segment lost 0 bases and the V segment lost 7 bases, leaving 11 bases of the junction unmatched. Germline V CDR1 and CDR2: SNHLY, FYNNEI. The CDR3 consists of 17 residues. The chain's CDR3 is CASTAEPGLADSYEQYF. Here the CDR3 DNA reads TGTGCCAGCACCGCGGAACCGGGACTAGCGGACTCCTACGAGCAGTACTTC.

V gene TRBV10-3 combines with J gene TRBJ2-7; 14 nucleotides align to TRBD2. CDR3 length equals 18 residues. Losses at the gene ends were 6 bases for V and 4 bases for J; bases not matched to a gene: 14. Per the germline V gene, CDR1 is ENHRY and CDR2 is SYGVKD. CDR3 sequence (DNA): TGTGCCATCAGGGGACAGGGGACTAGCGGGAGCGGGCTTTACGAGCAGTACTTC. Its protein is CAIRGQGTSGSGLYEQYF.

V and J are TRBV7-9 and TRBJ2-7, with TRBD2 matching 10 bases. Germline lookup yields CDR1 SEHNR and CDR2 FQNEAQ (reference sequence). CDR3 length: 16 residues. The V and J ends lost 5 bases and 2 bases, in that order; junction bases with no gene match: 9. The CDR3 region is CASSPTLAGRTYEQYF. DNA for the CDR3: TGTGCCAGCAGCCCAACACTAGCGGGACGAACCTACGAGCAGTACTTC.

In its sample, this clone was seen once. The V gene is TRBV7-2, the J gene TRBJ2-1; TRBD1 is a possible D gene (7 bases). The CDR3 consists of 14 residues. V lost 7 bases to trimming and J lost 9 bases, with 19 bases between them. Germline loops: CDR1 SGHTA, CDR2 FQGNSA. The CDR3: CASTPTSAGGEQFF. In DNA form, the CDR3 reads TGTGCCAGCACCCCGACTAGTGCAGGGGGTGAGCAGTTCTTC.

The CDR3 loop is CSVEFSVAGAEQFF. CDR3 DNA sequence: TGCAGCGTTGAATTTTCTGTGGCAGGGGCTGAGCAGTTCTTC. The chain uses TRBV29-1 and TRBJ2-1, with D possibly TRBD1 on 6 matching bases. This CDR3 has 14 amino acids. Trimming took off 2 bases at V and 9 bases at J, with 17 bases between the two ends. Germline V gene lookup returns CDR1 SQVTM and CDR2 ANQGSEA.

The V gene is TRBV9, the J gene TRBJ2-5; TRBD1 might be the D (5 bases). The CDR3 is made up of 14 amino acids. The germline gives CDR1 SGDLS, CDR2 YYNGEE. Trimming removed 0 bases from V and 4 bases from J, with 10 bases in between. Here the CDR3 DNA reads TGTGCCAGCAGCGTAGCGTATAGGGGAGAGACCCAGTACTTC. The encoded protein is CASSVAYRGETQYF.

The rearrangement uses TRBV7-9 and TRBJ2-5, with 7 positions matching TRBD1. Germline V gene lookup returns CDR1 SEHNR and CDR2 FQNEAQ (reference sequence). Trimming cost V 5 bases and J 5 bases; bases outside gene matches: 14. The CDR3 sequence is 16 residues long. The CDR3 bases are TGTGCCAGCAGCAAGCAGGGGACAGACCGAGCGGAGACCCAGTACTTC. Residues: CASSKQGTDRAETQYF.